What follows are 19 T cell receptor beta chains derived from one specimen sequenced in a study of shared clonotypes between healthy human individuals. TCRdb keeps only in-frame clones here, not all; method: immunoSEQ multiplex PCR. The sample has approximately 1,500,000 clones, nearly 99% seen once. The sample was naive CD4+ T cells sorted from blood. Sample subset: CD45RA+ positively selected. The receptor set was obtained from a man aged 25-45 years in good health.

This chain joins TRBV13 and TRBJ2-5; 7 positions agree with TRBD1. This CDR3 region has 13 residues. V gave up 3 bases and J gave up 5 bases; unmatched junction bases: 3. Per germline, CDR1 PRHDT and CDR2 FYEKMQ (reference sequence). The CDR3 DNA follows: TGTGCCAGCAGCTTGAGGGGGCGGGAGACCCAGTACTTC. Protein product: CASSLRGRETQYF.

This clone was counted once. The gene calls are TRBV19 and TRBJ1-2, with TRBD1 as a possible D gene (5 bases). Germline values: CDR1 LNHDA, CDR2 SQIVND (reference sequence). The CDR3 has 13 residues. Trimming removed 2 bases at V and 8 bases at J, with 12 bases between. CDR3 loop: CASSISIRGGYTF. The CDR3 DNA is TGTGCCAGTAGTATAAGTATAAGGGGCGGCTACACCTTC.

V usage is TRBV11-2 and J usage is TRBJ2-3; the D gene is possibly TRBD1 (6 bases). Trimming took off 0 bases at V and 3 bases at J, with 10 bases between the two ends. The CDR3 has 15 amino acids. Germline V gene data show CDR1 as SGHAT and CDR2 as FQNNGV. The CDR3 region is CASSLEGQITDTQYF. CDR3 in DNA: TGTGCCAGCAGCTTAGAAGGACAGATTACAGATACGCAGTATTTT.

The chain employs TRBV14 and TRBJ1-2; D is ambiguous. The length of the CDR3 is 14 residues. With 1 base removed from V and 2 bases from J, the gap between germline ends came to 8 bases. Germline V gene sequence: CDR1 SGHDN, CDR2 FVKESK. This chain's CDR3 is CASSQVGWNYGYTF. The CDR3 nucleotides read TGTGCCAGCAGCCAAGTTGGATGGAACTATGGCTACACCTTC.

Only one count was recorded for this clone. The V gene is TRBV28, the J gene TRBJ1-4; a weak D match, TRBD1 (6 bases). V gave up 3 bases and J gave up 0 bases, with 17 bases separating them. Looked up from germline, CDR1 is MDHEN and CDR2 is SYDVKM. The CDR3 totals 18 residues. CDR3 in DNA: TGTGCCAGCAGTTTTTTAGTCGGGACATTAGCAACTAATGAAAAACTGTTTTTT. Protein: CASSFLVGTLATNEKLFF.

This sequence joins TRBV30 and TRBJ2-1; no firm D call. V shed 5 bases and J shed 14 bases, with 13 bases lying between them. CDR1 is GTSNPN and CDR2 is SVGIG in the germline V gene (reference sequence). The CDR3 runs to 10 residues. The CDR3 DNA reads as TGTGCCTGGGGATCCCCACAGAAGTTCTTC. Encoded protein: CAWGSPQKFF.

The chain links TRBV7-2 to TRBJ1-5, with TRBD1 identical over 7 bases. J was trimmed by 6 bases and V by 3 bases; bases with no gene match: 2. Germline loops: CDR1 SGHTA, CDR2 FQGNSA. The CDR3 totals 13 residues. The DNA of the CDR3 is TGTGCCAGCAGCTTTGACAGGGTTCAGCCCCAGCATTTT. It encodes CASSFDRVQPQHF. The variable domain in full, with the rest retrieved from reference TRBV7-2 and TRBJ1-5, is GAGVSQSPSNKVTEKGKDVELRCDPISGHTALYWYRQSLGQGLEFLIYFQGNSAPDKSGLPSDRFSAERTGGSVSTLTIQRTQQEDSAVYLCASSFDRVQPQHFGDGTRLSIL.

The J gene is TRBJ2-2, the V gene TRBV6-5, with D perhaps matching TRBD1 (6 bases). Deletions cut 5 bases from V and 4 bases from J, with 8 bases between. This CDR3 contains 13 residues. The V gene's germline CDR1 is MNHEY and CDR2 SVGAGI. The CDR3 DNA sequence: TGTGCCAGCAGTACCAGGGGCACCGGGGAGCTGTTTTTT. It encodes CASSTRGTGELFF.

The chain recombines TRBV29-1 with TRBJ2-5; perhaps TRBD1 as D (5 bases). CDR1 is SQVTM, CDR2 ANQGSEA, per germline. V gave up 7 bases and J gave up 4 bases, with 13 bases separating them. The CDR3 contains 12 residues. This CDR3 is CSALTDGETQYF. The CDR3 DNA follows: TGCAGCGCTTTGACAGACGGAGAGACCCAGTACTTC.

CDR3 nucleotides: TGTGCCAGCAGCGATGGGACAGGCGGTGGCTACACCTTC. Protein product: CASSDGTGGGYTF. The gene calls are TRBV9 and TRBJ1-2; 8 nucleotides match TRBD1. Germline V gives CDR1 SGDLS, CDR2 YYNGEE. The CDR3 has 13 amino acids. Trimming removed 3 bases from V and 7 bases from J; junction bases left unmatched: 5. The full variable domain, rest sourced from reference TRBV9 and TRBJ1-2, is DSGVTQTPKHLITATGQRVTLRCSPRSGDLSVYWYQQSLDQGLQFLIQYYNGEERAKGNILERFSAQQFPDLHSELNLSSLELGDSALYFCASSDGTGGGYTFGSGTRLTVV.

The rearrangement joins TRBV28 to TRBJ1-1, with D tentatively TRBD1 (5 bases). This CDR3 is 15 amino acids long. V was pared by 2 bases and J by 3 bases, with 13 bases between. Germline-derived CDR1 and CDR2 are MDHEN and SYDVKM. The CDR3 region is CASSLLGDGDTEAFF. The CDR3 nucleotides are TGTGCCAGCAGTTTACTAGGGGACGGCGACACTGAAGCTTTCTTT.

This rearrangement joins TRBV5-4 to TRBJ2-7, with 11 bases aligning to TRBD2. Unmatched junction bases numbered 7, after V lost 4 bases and J lost 1 base. Germline V CDR1 and CDR2: SGHNT, YYREEE (reference sequence). This CDR3 has 16 residues. CDR3 nucleotide sequence: TGTGCCAGCAGCGCGGGGTTAGCGGGAGGGTCCTACGAGCAGTACTTC. Protein product: CASSAGLAGGSYEQYF.

V gene TRBV27 combines with J gene TRBJ2-5; tentative D call: TRBD2 (5 bases). CDR1 and CDR2 (germline): MNHEY, SMNVEV (reference sequence). The CDR3 length is 15 residues. Trimming left V 4 bases short and J 1 base short, with 13 bases between. The CDR3 coding sequence is TGTGCCAGCAGTTACAACCGGGATAGCCAAGAGACCCAGTACTTC. Translating gives CASSYNRDSQETQYF.

V usage is TRBV11-2 and J usage is TRBJ2-1, with 14 bases identical to TRBD2. The ends lost 4 bases at V and 0 bases at J; junction bases unmatched: 8. This CDR3 is built from 19 residues. Germline CDR1 reads SGHAT; CDR2 reads FQNNGV. CDR3 sequence (DNA): TGTGCCAGCAGCTCCACGGGACTAGCGGGAGTGAGCTCCTACAATGAGCAGTTCTTC. Amino acid sequence: CASSSTGLAGVSSYNEQFF.

The chain uses TRBV2 and TRBJ1-4; D is unclear. With 9 bases removed from V and 11 bases from J, the gap between germline ends came to 10 bases. Looked up from germline, CDR1 is SNHLY and CDR2 is FYNNEI. CDR3 length: 10 amino acids. The CDR3 DNA reads TGTGCCAGTCAAGTGGATAAACTGTTTTTT. Protein sequence: CASQVDKLFF. The variable domain in full, completed from reference TRBV2 and TRBJ1-4, reads EPEVTQTPSHQVTQMGQEVILRCVPISNHLYFYWYRQILGQKVEFLVSFYNNEISEKSEIFDDQFSVERPDGSNFTLKIRSTKLEDSAMYFCASQVDKLFFGSGTQLSVL.

The chain has TRBV10-3 and TRBJ1-1; D call uncertain. Germline CDR1 reads ENHRY; CDR2 reads SYGVKD. The V end lost 6 bases, the J end lost 4 bases, and 12 bases lay between the germline ends. The CDR3 is made up of 13 amino acids. CDR3 nucleotides: TGTGCCATCAGCTCGACATCGGGCACTGAAGCTTTCTTT. The encoded protein is CAISSTSGTEAFF.

In DNA, the CDR3 is TGTGCCAGCAGCAGGATGGGGGGCTTCTTCTACGAGCAGTACTTC. This gives the protein CASSRMGGFFYEQYF. The J gene is TRBJ2-7, the V gene TRBV9, with D perhaps TRBD1 or TRBD2 (6 bases each). The CDR3 loop spans 15 amino acids. Germline CDR1 and CDR2: SGDLS and YYNGEE. V lost 4 bases and J 3 bases, leaving 17 bases between the germline ends.

This chain uses TRBV29-1 with TRBJ2-4; no definite D call. V lost 4 bases and J 0 bases, leaving 10 bases between the germline ends. Germline CDR1 is SQVTM and CDR2 is ANQGSEA. The CDR3 length is 14 residues. CDR3 in DNA: TGCAGCGTTGTTTCCGGGTTAGCCAAAAACATTCAGTACTTC. This codes for CSVVSGLAKNIQYF.

The chain is built from TRBV2 and TRBJ2-3; D assignment may be TRBD1 or TRBD2 (5 bases each). Germline V gives CDR1 SNHLY, CDR2 FYNNEI. Trimming pared 8 bases from V and 2 bases from J, leaving 17 bases between. The CDR3 is made up of 15 amino acids. The CDR3 coding sequence is TGTGCCAGCTTCTTGGGACCTCCTGACACAGATACGCAGTATTTT. Translating gives CASFLGPPDTDTQYF.